This is a list of T cell receptor beta chains from one sample in a study of T cells in Graves' hyperthyroidism and ophthalmopathy. One entry per CDR3 protein results from TCRdb running MiXCR on the multiplex PCR reads. This table holds about 350,000 distinct CDR3 sequences, roughly 15% found once. Sequencing used blood. The receptor set was obtained from a woman aged 60-70 years with Graves' ophthalmopathy. CDR3s include the opening cysteine and the closing phenylalanine or tryptophan. The order of the fields is J gene, D gene, V gene, CDR3 length, CDR3 protein. A D gene is named only where the DNA matches it firmly.

j_call: TRBJ2-2; d_call: TRBD2; v_call: TRBV20-1; cdr3_length: 14; cdr3_aa: CSAGTSGGAGELFF
j_call: TRBJ2-5; d_call: .; v_call: TRBV3-1; cdr3_length: 15; cdr3_aa: CASSRQPGTQETQYF
j_call: TRBJ2-6; d_call: .; v_call: TRBV2; cdr3_length: 17; cdr3_aa: CASRRDTRPSGANVLTF
j_call: TRBJ2-7; d_call: .; v_call: TRBV28; cdr3_length: 16; cdr3_aa: CASSSGIMGTFYEQYF
j_call: TRBJ2-2; d_call: .; v_call: TRBV19; cdr3_length: 15; cdr3_aa: CASSTSRTNTGELFF
j_call: TRBJ2-7; d_call: .; v_call: TRBV28; cdr3_length: 12; cdr3_aa: CASNQVPYEQYF
j_call: TRBJ2-2; d_call: TRBD2; v_call: TRBV29-1; cdr3_length: 16; cdr3_aa: CSVEASGGTNTGELFF
j_call: TRBJ2-3; d_call: TRBD2; v_call: TRBV12-3/TRBV12-4; cdr3_length: 15; cdr3_aa: CASSRGGLSTDTQYF
j_call: TRBJ2-7; d_call: TRBD2; v_call: TRBV5-1; cdr3_length: 15; cdr3_aa: CASSSRDYPSYEQYF
j_call: TRBJ1-1; d_call: .; v_call: TRBV6-1; cdr3_length: 12; cdr3_aa: CASSVQGPEAFF
j_call: TRBJ2-1; d_call: TRBD1; v_call: TRBV29-1; cdr3_length: 12; cdr3_aa: CSVDPTGNEQFF
j_call: TRBJ1-2; d_call: TRBD1; v_call: TRBV27; cdr3_length: 14; cdr3_aa: CASSLLGQGYGYTF
j_call: TRBJ2-5; d_call: TRBD1; v_call: TRBV7-9; cdr3_length: 16; cdr3_aa: CASSWDRVVGQETQYF
j_call: TRBJ1-6; d_call: .; v_call: TRBV28; cdr3_length: 15; cdr3_aa: CASLGDGSQNSPLHF
j_call: TRBJ2-1; d_call: .; v_call: TRBV3-1; cdr3_length: 11; cdr3_aa: CASSQEGEQFF
j_call: TRBJ2-1; d_call: .; v_call: TRBV20-1; cdr3_length: 16; cdr3_aa: CSASTGLPASYNEQFF
j_call: TRBJ2-7; d_call: TRBD2; v_call: TRBV3-1; cdr3_length: 17; cdr3_aa: CASSQELAGGLRYEQYF
j_call: TRBJ1-2; d_call: TRBD1; v_call: TRBV20-1; cdr3_length: 13; cdr3_aa: CSARLDRENGYTF
j_call: TRBJ2-2; d_call: .; v_call: TRBV24-1; cdr3_length: 17; cdr3_aa: CATSDFGAGENTGELFF
j_call: TRBJ2-7; d_call: TRBD1; v_call: TRBV6-1; cdr3_length: 17; cdr3_aa: CASSPPPGTGTSYEQYF
j_call: TRBJ1-1; d_call: .; v_call: TRBV3-1; cdr3_length: 15; cdr3_aa: CASSQDGGGGTEAFF
j_call: TRBJ2-5; d_call: .; v_call: TRBV7-6; cdr3_length: 18; cdr3_aa: CASSLSPTMAGSGETQYF